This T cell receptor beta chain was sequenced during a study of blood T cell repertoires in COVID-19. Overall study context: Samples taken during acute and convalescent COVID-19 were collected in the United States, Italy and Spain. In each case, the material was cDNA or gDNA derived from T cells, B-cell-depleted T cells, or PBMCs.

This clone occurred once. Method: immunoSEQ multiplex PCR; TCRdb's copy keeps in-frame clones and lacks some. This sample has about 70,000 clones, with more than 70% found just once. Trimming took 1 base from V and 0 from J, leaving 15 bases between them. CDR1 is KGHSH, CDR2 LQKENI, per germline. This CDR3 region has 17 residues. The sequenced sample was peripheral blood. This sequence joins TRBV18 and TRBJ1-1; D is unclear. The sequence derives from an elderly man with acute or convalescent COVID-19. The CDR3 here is CASSPLGSEVVNTEAFF. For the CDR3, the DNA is TGTGCCAGCTCACCACTGGGGTCGGAGGTGGTGAACACTGAAGCTTTCTTT. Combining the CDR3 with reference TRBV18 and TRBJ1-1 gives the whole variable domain NAGVMQNPRHLVRRRGQEARLRCSPMKGHSHVYWYRQLPEEGLKFMVYLQKENIIDESGMPKERFSAEFPKEGPSILRIQQVVRGDSAAYFCASSPLGSEVVNTEAFFGQGTRLTVV.